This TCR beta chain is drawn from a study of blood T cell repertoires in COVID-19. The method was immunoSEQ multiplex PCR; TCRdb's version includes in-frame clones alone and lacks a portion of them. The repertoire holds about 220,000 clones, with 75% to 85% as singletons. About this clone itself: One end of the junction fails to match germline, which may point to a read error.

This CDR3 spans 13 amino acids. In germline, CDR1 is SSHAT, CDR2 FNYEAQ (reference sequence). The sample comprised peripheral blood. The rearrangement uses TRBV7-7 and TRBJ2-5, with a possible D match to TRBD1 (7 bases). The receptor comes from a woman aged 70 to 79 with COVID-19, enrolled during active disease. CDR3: CASSWQGGETQYF. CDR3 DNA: TGTGCTAGCAGCTGGCAGGGGGGAGAGACCCAGTACTTC.